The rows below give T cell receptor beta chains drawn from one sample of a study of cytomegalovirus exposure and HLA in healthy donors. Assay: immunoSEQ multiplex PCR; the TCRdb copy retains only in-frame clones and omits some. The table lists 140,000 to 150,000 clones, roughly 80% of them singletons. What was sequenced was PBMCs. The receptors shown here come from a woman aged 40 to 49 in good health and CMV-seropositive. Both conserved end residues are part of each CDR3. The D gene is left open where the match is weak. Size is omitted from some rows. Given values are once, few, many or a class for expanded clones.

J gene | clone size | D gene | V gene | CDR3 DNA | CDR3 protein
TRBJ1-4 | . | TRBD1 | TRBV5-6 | TGTGCCAGCACCCACAGGGGAGGCATGGGAAAACTGTTTTTT | CASTHRGGMGKLFF
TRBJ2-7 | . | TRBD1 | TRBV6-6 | TGTGCCAGCAGTAAACAGGGACAGTCCTACGAGCAGTACTTC | CASSKQGQSYEQYF
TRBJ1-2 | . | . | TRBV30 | TGTGCCTGGAACCGTCCGGAGACCTATGGCTACACCTTC | CAWNRPETYGYTF
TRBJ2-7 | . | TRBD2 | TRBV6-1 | TGTGCCAGCAGTCAACCCGGGGGGGTTTCCTACGAGCAGTACTTC | CASSQPGGVSYEQYF
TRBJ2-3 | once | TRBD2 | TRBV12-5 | TGTGCTAGTGGACTACTCAGCGGGGGCACGCAGTATTTT | CASGLLSGGTQYF
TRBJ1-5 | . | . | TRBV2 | TGTGCCAGCAGGAAGGACAGTGGCGGCAATCAGCCCCAGCATTTT | CASRKDSGGNQPQHF
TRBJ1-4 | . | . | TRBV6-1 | TGTGCCAGCAAAATAACAGGGTACGGTGAAAAACTGTTTTTT | CASKITGYGEKLFF
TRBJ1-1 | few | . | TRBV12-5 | TGTGCTAGTGGCCAGGGAAGTGTTGGCACTGAAGCTTTCTTT | CASGQGSVGTEAFF
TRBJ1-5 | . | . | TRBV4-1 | TGCGCCAGCAGCCAATTCGATCAGGGGAGACAGCCCCAGCATTTT | CASSQFDQGRQPQHF
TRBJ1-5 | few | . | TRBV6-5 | TGTGCCAGCAGTCGGACAGGCAATCAGCCCCAGCATTTT | CASSRTGNQPQHF
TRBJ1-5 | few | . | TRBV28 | TGTGCCAGCAGTTTATCGGGTCAGCCCCAGCATTTT | CASSLSGQPQHF
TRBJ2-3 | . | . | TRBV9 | TGTGCCAGCAGCGGTTTAGGCACAGATACGCAGTATTTT | CASSGLGTDTQYF
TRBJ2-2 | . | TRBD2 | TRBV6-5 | TGTGCCAGCAGTAAGACTAGCCCGAACACCGGGGAGCTGTTTTTT | CASSKTSPNTGELFF
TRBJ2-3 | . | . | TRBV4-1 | TGCGCCAGCAGCCAAGGACAAACAGATACGCAGTATTTT | CASSQGQTDTQYF
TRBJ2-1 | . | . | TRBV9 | TGTGCCAGCAGCGTAGACCCTTTGGAGGGGGCGCCGGGCAATGAGCAGTTCTTC | CASSVDPLEGAPGNEQFF
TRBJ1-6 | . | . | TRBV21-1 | TGTGCCAGCAGCAAGAATCAGGATAGCTCCTATAATTCACCCCTCCACTTT | CASSKNQDSSYNSPLHF
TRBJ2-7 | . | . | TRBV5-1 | TGCGCCAGCAGCTTGTGGGGGGTGACCTACGAGCAGTACTTC | CASSLWGVTYEQYF
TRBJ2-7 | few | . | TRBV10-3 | TGTGCCATCAGTGATTTCTACGAGCAGTACTTC | CAISDFYEQYF